This paragraph covers one TCR beta chain sequence. What it recognizes is unknown. This record belongs to a study of CD4 T cells in relation to SARS-CoV-2 and coronaviruses. Across the study: The restricting HLA molecule for shared crossreactive spike epitopes was mapped.

CD4+ T cells from unexposed donors were obtained before the COVID-19 pandemic (2011-2018). Isolation of CD4+ T cells took place after less than 11 days in culture. Cells permitting, SARS-CoV-2 S/N and four cold-coronavirus spikes were tested on unexposed-donor CD4+ T cells. Germline CDR1 reads LNHDA; CDR2 reads SQIVND (reference sequence). Deletions cut 3 bases from V and 5 bases from J, with 6 bases between. This CDR3 comprises 12 residues. This table comes from immunoSEQ multiplex PCR, and its TCRdb copy is limited to in-frame clones, with some not included. The data contain 17,000 or so clones, about four fifths of them seen just once; the ten biggest clones take up approximately 28%.

V and J are TRBV19 and TRBJ2-3, with unresolved D. Specimen: CD4+ T cells from PBMCs, cultured in vitro. This TCR was recovered from a human donor in good health. The CDR3 nucleotides read TGTGCCAGTAGTATCGCAGAAGATACGCAGTATTTT. Translation: CASSIAEDTQYF.